The present entry profiles one T cell receptor (beta chain) with its context. The antigen is unknown. It was autoimmune disease history or systemic immunosuppression that excluded patients. Method: immunoSEQ multiplex PCR; TCRdb's copy keeps in-frame clones and lacks some. The sample yields just over 90,000 clones, around 94% seen once. Germline values: CDR1 MGHDK, CDR2 SYGVNS. The CDR3 is 12 residues long. V was shortened by 0 bases and J by 4 bases, with 4 bases between the two germline ends. The sample comes from a study of OX40 agonist ivuxolimab in advanced cancers. Study background: Participants, 70% to 90% male, averaged about 59 years of age, ranging from about 20 to 79. The eligibility criteria allowed prior anti-PD-1, anti-PD-L1 or anti-CTLA-4 therapy, and around 40% had some. Study-level results: CD4+ and CD8+ blood T cells expanded clonally by week 6 at 0.1 to 3.0 mg/kg.

This receptor was identified in an adult with an advanced solid tumor such as melanoma, head and neck, liver or kidney cancer. The V and J genes are TRBV25-1 and TRBJ2-7, with D unresolved. The source was CD4+ or CD8+ T cells sorted from blood, collected in a trial of the OX40 agonist ivuxolimab. CDR3 coding DNA: TGTGCCAGCAGTGAATATGGATACGAGCAGTACTTC. Amino acid sequence: CASSEYGYEQYF.